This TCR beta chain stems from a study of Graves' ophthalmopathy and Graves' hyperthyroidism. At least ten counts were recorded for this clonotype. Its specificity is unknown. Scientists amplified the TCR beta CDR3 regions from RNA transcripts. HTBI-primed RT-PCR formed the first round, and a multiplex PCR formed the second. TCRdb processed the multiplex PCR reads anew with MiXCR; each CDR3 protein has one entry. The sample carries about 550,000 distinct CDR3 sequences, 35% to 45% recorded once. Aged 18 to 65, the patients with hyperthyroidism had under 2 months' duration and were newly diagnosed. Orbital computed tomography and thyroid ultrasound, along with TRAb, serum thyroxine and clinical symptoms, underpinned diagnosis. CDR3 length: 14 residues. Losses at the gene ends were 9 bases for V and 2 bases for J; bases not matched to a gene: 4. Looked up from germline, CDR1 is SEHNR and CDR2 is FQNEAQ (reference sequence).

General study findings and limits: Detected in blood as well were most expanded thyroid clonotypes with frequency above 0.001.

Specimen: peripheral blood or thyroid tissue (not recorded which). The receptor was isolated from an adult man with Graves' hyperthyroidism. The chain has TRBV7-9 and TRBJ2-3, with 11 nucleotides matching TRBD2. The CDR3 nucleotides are TGTGCCAGTTCACTAGCGGGGGACACAGATACGCAGTATTTT. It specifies CASSLAGDTDTQYF.